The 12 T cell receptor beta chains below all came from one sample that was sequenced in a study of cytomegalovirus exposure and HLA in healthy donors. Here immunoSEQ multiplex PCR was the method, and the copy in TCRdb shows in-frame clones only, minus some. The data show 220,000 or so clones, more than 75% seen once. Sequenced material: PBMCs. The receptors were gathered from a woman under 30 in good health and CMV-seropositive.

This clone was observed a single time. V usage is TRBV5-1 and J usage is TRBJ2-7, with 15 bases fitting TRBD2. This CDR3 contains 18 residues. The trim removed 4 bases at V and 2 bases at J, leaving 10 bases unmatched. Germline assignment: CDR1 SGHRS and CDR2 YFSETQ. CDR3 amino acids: CASSVGLAGGQETYEQYF. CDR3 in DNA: TGCGCCAGCAGCGTCGGACTAGCGGGAGGGCAAGAGACCTACGAGCAGTACTTC.

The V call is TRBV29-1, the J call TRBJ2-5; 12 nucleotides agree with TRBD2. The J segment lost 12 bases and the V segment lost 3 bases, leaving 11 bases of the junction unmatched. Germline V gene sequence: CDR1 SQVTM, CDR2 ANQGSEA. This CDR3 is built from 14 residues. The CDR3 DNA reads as TGCAGCGTTGATGGGGAAGGGACTAGCGGGTCGAAGTACTTC. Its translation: CSVDGEGTSGSKYF. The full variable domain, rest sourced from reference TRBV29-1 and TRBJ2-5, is SAVISQKPSRDICQRGTSLTIQCQVDSQVTMMFWYRQQPGQSLTLIATANQGSEATYESGFVIDKFPISRPNLTFSTLTVSNMSPEDSSIYLCSVDGEGTSGSKYFGPGTRLLVL.

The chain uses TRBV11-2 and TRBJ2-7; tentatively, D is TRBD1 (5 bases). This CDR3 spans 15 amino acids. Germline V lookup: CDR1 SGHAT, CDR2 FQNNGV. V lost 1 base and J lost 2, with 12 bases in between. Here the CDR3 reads CASSLVQAPAYEQYF. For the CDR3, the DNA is TGTGCCAGCAGCTTAGTACAGGCACCGGCCTACGAGCAGTACTTC.

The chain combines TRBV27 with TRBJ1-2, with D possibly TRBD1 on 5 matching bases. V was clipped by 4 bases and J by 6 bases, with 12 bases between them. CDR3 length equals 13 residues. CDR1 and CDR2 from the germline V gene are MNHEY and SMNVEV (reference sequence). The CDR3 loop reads CASSSRAFNGYTF. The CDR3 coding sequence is TGTGCCAGCAGTTCCAGGGCCTTCAATGGCTACACCTTC.

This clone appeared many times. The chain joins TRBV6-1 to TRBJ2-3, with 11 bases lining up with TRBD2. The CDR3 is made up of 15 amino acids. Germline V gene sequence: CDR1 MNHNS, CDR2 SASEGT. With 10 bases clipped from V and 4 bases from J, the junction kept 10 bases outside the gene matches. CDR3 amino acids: CATSTTSGVPDTQYF. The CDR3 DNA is TGTGCCACCTCCACGACTAGCGGGGTCCCAGATACGCAGTATTTT.

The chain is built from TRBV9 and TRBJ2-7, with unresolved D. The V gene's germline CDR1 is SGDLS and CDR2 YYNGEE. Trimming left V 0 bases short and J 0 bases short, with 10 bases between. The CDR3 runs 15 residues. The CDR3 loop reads CASSVDGGSSYEQYF. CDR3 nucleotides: TGTGCCAGCAGCGTAGATGGCGGTTCCTCCTACGAGCAGTACTTC. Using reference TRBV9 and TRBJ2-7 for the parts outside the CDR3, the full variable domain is DSGVTQTPKHLITATGQRVTLRCSPRSGDLSVYWYQQSLDQGLQFLIQYYNGEERAKGNILERFSAQQFPDLHSELNLSSLELGDSALYFCASSVDGGSSYEQYFGPGTRLTVT.

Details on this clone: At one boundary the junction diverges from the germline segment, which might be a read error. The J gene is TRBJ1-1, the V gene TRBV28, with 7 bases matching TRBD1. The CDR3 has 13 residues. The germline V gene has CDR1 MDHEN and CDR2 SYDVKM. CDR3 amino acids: CASSPRGYTEAFF. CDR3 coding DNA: TGTGCCAGCAGTCCCAGGGGGTACACCGAAGCTTTCTTT.

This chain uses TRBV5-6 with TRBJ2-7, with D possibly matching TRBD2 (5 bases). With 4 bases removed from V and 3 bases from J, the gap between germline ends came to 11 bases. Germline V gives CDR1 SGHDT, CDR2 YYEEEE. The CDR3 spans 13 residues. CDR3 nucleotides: TGTGCCAGCAGCCGCCCTACTAGCTACGAGCAGTACTTC. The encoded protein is CASSRPTSYEQYF.

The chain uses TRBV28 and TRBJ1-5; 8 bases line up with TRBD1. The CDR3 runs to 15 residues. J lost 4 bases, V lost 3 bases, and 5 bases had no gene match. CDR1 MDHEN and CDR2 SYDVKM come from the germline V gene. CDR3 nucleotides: TGTGCCAGCAGTTTCGGGGACAGGTCTAATCAGCCCCAGCATTTT. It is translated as CASSFGDRSNQPQHF.

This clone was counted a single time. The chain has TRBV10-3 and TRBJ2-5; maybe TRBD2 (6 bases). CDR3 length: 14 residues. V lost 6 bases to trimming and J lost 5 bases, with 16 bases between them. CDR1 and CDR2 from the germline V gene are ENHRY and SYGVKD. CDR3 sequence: CAIRGDSSGETQYF. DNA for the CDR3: TGTGCCATCAGAGGGGACTCTTCGGGGGAGACCCAGTACTTC.

The CDR3 DNA sequence: TGTGCCAGCAGCTTTCCCGGACAGGGCCTTGGAAACACCATATATTTT. This encodes CASSFPGQGLGNTIYF. The rearrangement joins TRBV11-2 to TRBJ1-3; 8 nucleotides agree with TRBD1. Germline CDR1 is SGHAT and CDR2 is FQNNGV. The ends lost 3 bases at V and 3 bases at J; junction bases unmatched: 7. The CDR3 covers 16 residues.

The CDR3 is CASSSRAGTSGRARSYNEQFF. The CDR3 DNA reads as TGTGCCAGCAGCTCCAGGGCCGGGACTAGCGGGAGGGCCCGGTCCTACAATGAGCAGTTCTTC. V usage is TRBV7-8 and J usage is TRBJ2-1; 16 positions match TRBD2. Trimming removed 4 bases from V and 1 base from J; junction bases left unmatched: 13. The germline CDR1 and CDR2 sequences are SGHVS and FQNEAQ. The length of the CDR3 is 21 residues.